The sequence of this TCR beta chain was determined in a study of shared clonotypes between healthy human individuals. In the case of this clone: What it recognizes is unknown.

Germline V gives CDR1 SQVTM, CDR2 ANQGSEA. Trimming removed 3 bases from V and 1 base from J, with 10 bases in between. The CDR3 is 14 residues long. Using immunoSEQ multiplex PCR, the repertoire was profiled, and TCRdb retains in-frame clones only, with some absent. This table holds about 2.1 million clones, around 95% found once. General observations from the study: Non-shared clonotypes showed lower generation probabilities than clonotypes common to all four donors.

CD45RO-negative, CCR7-selected cells formed the naive CD8 fraction, which excluded terminally differentiated effector memory CD45RA+ cells. The source of this sequence is a man younger than 35 in good health. Some clones in this sample may be carry-over from other donors' samples. The sample taken for sequencing was naive CD8+ T cells from PBMCs. V is TRBV29-1 and J is TRBJ2-4; possibly TRBD2 for D (6 bases). CDR3 protein: CSVDRLAAKNIQYF. The CDR3, as DNA: TGCAGCGTTGACCGGCTAGCGGCCAAAAACATTCAGTACTTC. Complete variable domain (other parts from reference TRBV29-1 and TRBJ2-4): SAVISQKPSRDICQRGTSLTIQCQVDSQVTMMFWYRQQPGQSLTLIATANQGSEATYESGFVIDKFPISRPNLTFSTLTVSNMSPEDSSIYLCSVDRLAAKNIQYFGAGTRLSVL.